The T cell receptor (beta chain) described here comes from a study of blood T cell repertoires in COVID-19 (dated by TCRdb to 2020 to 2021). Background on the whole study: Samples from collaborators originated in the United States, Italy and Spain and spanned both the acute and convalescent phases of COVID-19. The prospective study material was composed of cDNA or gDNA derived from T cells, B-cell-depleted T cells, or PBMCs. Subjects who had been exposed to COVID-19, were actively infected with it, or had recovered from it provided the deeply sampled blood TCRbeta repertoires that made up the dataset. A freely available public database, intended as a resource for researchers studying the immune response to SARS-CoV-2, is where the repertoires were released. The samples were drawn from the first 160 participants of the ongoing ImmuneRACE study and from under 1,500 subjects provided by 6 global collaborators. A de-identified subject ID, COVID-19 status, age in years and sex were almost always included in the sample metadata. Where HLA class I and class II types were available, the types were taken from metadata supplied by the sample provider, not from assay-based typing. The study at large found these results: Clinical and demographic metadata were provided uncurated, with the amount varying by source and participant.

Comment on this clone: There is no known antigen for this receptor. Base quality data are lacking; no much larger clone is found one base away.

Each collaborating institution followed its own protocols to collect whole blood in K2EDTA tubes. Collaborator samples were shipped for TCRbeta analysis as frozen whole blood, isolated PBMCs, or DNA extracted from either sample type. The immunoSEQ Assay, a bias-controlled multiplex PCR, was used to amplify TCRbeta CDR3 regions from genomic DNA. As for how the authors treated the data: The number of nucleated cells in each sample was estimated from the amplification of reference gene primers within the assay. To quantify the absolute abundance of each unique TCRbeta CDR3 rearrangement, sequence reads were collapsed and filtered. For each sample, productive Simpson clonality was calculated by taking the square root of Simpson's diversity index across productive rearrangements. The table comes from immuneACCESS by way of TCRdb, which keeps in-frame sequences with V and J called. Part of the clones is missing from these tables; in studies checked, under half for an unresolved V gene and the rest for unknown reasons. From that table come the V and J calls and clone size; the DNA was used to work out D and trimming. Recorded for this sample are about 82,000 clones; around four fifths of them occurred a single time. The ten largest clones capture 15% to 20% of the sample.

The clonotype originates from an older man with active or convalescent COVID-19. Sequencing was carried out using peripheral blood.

In nucleotide form, the sequence is TGCAGCGTCCGACAGGGGGGTCAGCCCCAGCATTTT. Protein translation: CSVRQGGQPQHF. The rearrangement combines TRBV29-1 with TRBJ1-5; the junction holds 9 bases that match TRBD1. The CDR3 spans 12 residues, from the cysteine through the phenylalanine. Only CDR3 DNA remains: 36 bases, in frame from the first base. CDR1 and CDR2 were assigned from the germline V gene as SQVTM and ANQGSEA. The germline V end is reduced by 6 bases and the J end by 6 bases; junction bases left unmatched: 3.